This TCR beta chain was identified in a study of glioma-infiltrating T cells (TCRdb year 2016). In terms of the full investigation: Glioma tissue, non-neoplastic brain tissue and matched peripheral blood mononuclear cells were used as sources from which TCR alpha- and beta-chain repertoires were sequenced. Each tissue-infiltrating repertoire was compared with the same patient's peripheral blood repertoire to measure divergence between tissue and blood T-cell populations. The paired cohort was made up of three low-grade glioma patients, eight primary glioblastoma patients and three non-glioma patients who contributed non-neoplastic brain tissue.

TCR alpha and beta CDR3 regions were amplified with the iRepertoire nested amplicon-rescue multiplex PCR (arm-PCR) platform from RNA. The input for one-step reverse transcription and amplification was about 100-450 ng of either tissue mRNA or PBMC total RNA. Following bead purification, Illumina adapters were added through a secondary multiplex PCR, and the libraries were then gel-purified between 200 and 400 bp. Demultiplexing relied on internal 6-nucleotide barcodes carried by the libraries. Libraries were sequenced on an Illumina MiSeq with 2x220 or 2x250 nucleotide paired-end reads. From the authors' description of their analysis: Paired reads were merged using FLASH 1.2.11 and were aligned to the GRCh37 human genome using BWA-MEM, after which TRA and TRB reads were extracted. V and J assignment used an IMGT-derived reference of cassette sequences and CDR3 motifs that included pseudogenes. Reads were translated in three frames, and productive CDR3s were defined by a C…FGXG motif without stop codons. A clonotype was defined as a unique combination of a V-J cassette pair and a CDR3 amino acid sequence. Reads were filtered by Hamming distance, thresholded by each sample's sequence error rate in mapped regions. TCRdb redid the processing of the public reads, applying fastp at Q25 and MiXCR, and retained in-frame beta chains. All rows with the same CDR3 protein become a single entry with the most common DNA and genes. For this entry, the V and J calls and clone size follow TCRdb and not the study's own pipeline. This sample has some 180,000 distinct CDR3 sequences in its table, and around 32% of those were observed once. Clones ranked in the top ten supply roughly 21% of the sample.

The CDR3 numbers 17 residues from cysteine through phenylalanine. Only the CDR3 DNA stays, 51 bases, in frame from base 1. CDR1 is given as SGHTA and CDR2 as FQGNSA, both from the germline V gene. Concerning this clonotype: There is no known antigen for this receptor. The germline gene is not matched at one end of the junction; a read error may be the cause.

Overall study outcomes, separate from this receptor: In non-neoplastic patients, VJ-independent divergence between tissue and blood fell below expectation, whereas in all gliomas, and especially in low-grade gliomas, the divergence rose above expectation. Tissue and blood shared very few CDR3 sequences, a result attributed to high CDR3 diversity and limited sampling. Group comparisons were based on small numbers of patients: three non-neoplastic, three low-grade glioma and roughly 8 glioblastoma patients.

Sequencing used glioma tissue, nonneoplastic brain tissue, or PBMCs (not recorded which). The sequence came from a human donor with low-grade glioma or glioblastoma, undergoing nonglioma brain surgery, or in good health (not recorded which). The sequence is built from TRBV7-2 and TRBJ2-3; the D gene could be TRBD1 or TRBD2, each one agreeing over 5 bases. In nucleotide form, the sequence is TGTGCCAGCAGCCCGGCCACCGGGACCCTGAGCACAGATACGGAGTATTTT. Its protein product is CASSPATGTLSTDTEYF. The full variable domain, with segments outside the CDR3 supplied by the reference TRBV7-2 and TRBJ2-3 proteins, appears as GAGVSQSPSNKVTEKGKDVELRCDPISGHTALYWYRQSLGQGLEFLIYFQGNSAPDKSGLPSDRFSAERTGGSVSTLTIQRTQQEDSAVYLCASSPATGTLSTDTEYFGPGTRLTVL.